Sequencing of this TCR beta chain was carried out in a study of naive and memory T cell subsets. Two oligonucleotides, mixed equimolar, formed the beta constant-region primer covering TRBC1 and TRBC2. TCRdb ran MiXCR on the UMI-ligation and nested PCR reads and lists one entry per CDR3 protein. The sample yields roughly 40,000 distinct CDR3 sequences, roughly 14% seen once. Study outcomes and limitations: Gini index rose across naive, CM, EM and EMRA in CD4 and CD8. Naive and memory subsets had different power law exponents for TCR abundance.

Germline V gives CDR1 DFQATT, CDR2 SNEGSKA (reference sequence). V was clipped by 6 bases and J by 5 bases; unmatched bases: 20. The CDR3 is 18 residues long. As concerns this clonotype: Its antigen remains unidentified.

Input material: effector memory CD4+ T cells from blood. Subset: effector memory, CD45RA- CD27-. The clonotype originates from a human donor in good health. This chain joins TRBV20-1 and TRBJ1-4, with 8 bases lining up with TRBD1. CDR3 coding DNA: TGCAGTGCACCCAGAACCGGGACAGGAATAAAAGTGAATGAAAAACTGTTTTTT. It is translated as CSAPRTGTGIKVNEKLFF.